One and the same sample provided the 27 T cell receptor beta chains below, sequenced in a study of patients and donors after allogeneic stem cell transplantation (dated by TCRdb to about 2020). Receptor amplification or capture employed RT-PCR. Instrument used: NextSeq 550. Using fastp at Q25 and MiXCR, TCRdb reprocessed the public reads and kept productive beta chains. Each CDR3 protein gets just one entry, which takes the most common genes and DNA from the rows behind it. Recorded for this sample are approximately 24,000 distinct CDR3 sequences; approximately 42% of them occurred a single time. The ten largest clones add up to just under 80% of the sample. Specimen: blood, either unsorted or a sorted T cell fraction (not recorded which). The receptors were gathered from a human donor who was either an allogeneic HSCT recipient or a stem cell or donor lymphocyte infusion donor (not recorded which). It is not recorded whose cells these are; they may come from a transplant donor.

The V call is TRBV12-3 or TRBV12-4, the J call TRBJ2-2; D is possibly TRBD2 (6 bases). This CDR3 comprises 14 residues. V was pared by 6 bases and J by 3 bases, with 11 bases between. The CDR3 reads CASRTGEDTGELFF. The CDR3 coding sequence is TGTGCCAGCAGGACGGGGGAGGACACCGGGGAGCTGTTTTTT.

This clonotype was counted only a few times. V usage is TRBV2 and J usage is TRBJ1-1; 9 nucleotides match TRBD1. V was pared by 9 bases and J by 5 bases, with 7 bases of the junction left unmatched. The germline V gene has CDR1 SNHLY and CDR2 FYNNEI. The CDR3 has 13 residues. The CDR3 nucleotides read TGTGCCAGGAGCAGGGACAGGGATACTGAAGCTTTCTTT. This sequence encodes CARSRDRDTEAFF.

This chain uses TRBV2 with TRBJ2-7; D perhaps matches TRBD1 (5 bases). Germline CDR1 is SNHLY and CDR2 is FYNNEI. V was cut by 8 bases and J by 6 bases, with 20 bases left in between. The CDR3 consists of 14 residues. In nucleotides, the CDR3 is TGTGCCAGCCATCCCAGACAGTTACCGGGCGAGCAGTACTTC. Protein sequence: CASHPRQLPGEQYF.

This clonotype has more than one count but fewer than ten. The chain recombines TRBV6-5 with TRBJ1-4; TRBD1 agrees at 8 bases. Germline V gene sequence: CDR1 MNHEY, CDR2 SVGAGI. Trimming took 7 bases from V and 3 from J; bases not matched to a gene: 7. CDR3 length: 15 residues. The CDR3 DNA is TGTGCCAGCAAATTGCAGGGGGCGGCTAATGAAAAACTGTTTTTT. Protein product: CASKLQGAANEKLFF.

As for this clonotype: At one boundary the junction diverges from the germline segment, which might be a read error. The CDR3 protein is CAISDFGARTDTRYF. CDR3 nucleotides: TGTGCCATCAGTGATTTCGGGGCCCGGACAGATACGCGGTATTTT. This sequence joins TRBV10-3 and TRBJ2-3; D possibly corresponds to TRBD1 (6 bases). Germline V CDR1 and CDR2: ENHRY, SYGVKD. The CDR3 consists of 15 residues.

This clonotype was counted only a few times. The chain combines TRBV3-1 with TRBJ2-1, with a possible D match to TRBD1 (6 bases). The CDR3 has 14 amino acids. Trimming took 4 bases from V and 5 from J, leaving 12 bases between them. Germline V gives CDR1 LGHDT, CDR2 YNNKEL (reference sequence). The CDR3 reads CASSLGQLNNEQFF. In DNA, the CDR3 is TGTGCCAGCAGCCTGGGACAACTTAACAATGAGCAGTTCTTC.

The genes are TRBV6-6 and TRBJ1-2, with D tentatively TRBD1 (6 bases). The length of the CDR3 is 16 residues. The V end lost 6 bases, the J end lost 0 bases, and 17 bases lay between the germline ends. The V gene's germline CDR1 is MNHNY and CDR2 SVGAGI (reference sequence). The CDR3 DNA follows: TGTGCCAGCAGCCACTCGGGGGGGGCAGCTAACTATGGCTACACCTTC. This encodes CASSHSGGAANYGYTF.

A few counts support this clonotype. The V and J genes are TRBV3-1 and TRBJ2-2; weak D call: TRBD2 (5 bases). Germline CDR1 reads LGHDT; CDR2 reads YNNKEL (reference sequence). The CDR3 is 15 residues long. Trimming took 1 base from V and 2 from J, leaving 8 bases between them. CDR3 residues: CASSQARLNTGELFF. The CDR3 DNA reads as TGTGCCAGCAGCCAAGCCCGACTAAACACCGGGGAGCTGTTTTTT.

This clonotype showed up many times. The genes are TRBV7-9 and TRBJ1-2; 12 bases match TRBD1. J was trimmed by 4 bases and V by 5 bases; bases with no gene match: 5. The CDR3 covers 15 residues. The germline gives CDR1 SEHNR, CDR2 FQNEAQ (reference sequence). The CDR3 coding sequence is TGTGCCAGCAGCCGAGGGACAGGGGGCGGCTATGGCTACACCTTC. Its translation is CASSRGTGGGYGYTF.

This clonotype turned up a few times. The V gene is TRBV12-3 or TRBV12-4, the J gene TRBJ2-6, with 9 bases lining up with TRBD1. This CDR3 has 18 amino acids. The junction had 10 bases not matched to a gene; V was cut back by 7 bases and J by 0 bases. For the CDR3, the DNA is TGTGCCAGCACTTTCCGAGCGGGACAGGGCTCTGGGGCCAACGTCCTGACTTTC. It encodes CASTFRAGQGSGANVLTF.

This clonotype has a count of ten or more. The chain has TRBV9 and TRBJ1-4; 9 bases are shared with TRBD1. J gave up 5 bases and V 4 bases, and 3 bases lay outside the gene matches. Germline lookup yields CDR1 SGDLS and CDR2 YYNGEE. This CDR3 contains 14 residues. CDR3 region: CASSRQGGNEKLFF. The CDR3 DNA reads as TGTGCCAGCAGCCGACAGGGGGGAAATGAAAAACTGTTTTTT.

This chain joins TRBV5-6 and TRBJ2-7, with a possible D match to TRBD1 (6 bases). The germline V gene encodes CDR1 SGHDT and CDR2 YYEEEE. This CDR3 is 15 amino acids long. The V gene lost 5 bases and the J gene lost 1 base, with 16 bases spanning the gap. CDR3 loop: CASRPKRQASYEQYF. CDR3 sequence (DNA): TGTGCCAGCAGGCCGAAGCGACAGGCGTCCTACGAGCAGTACTTC. Looking up the rest from reference TRBV5-6 and TRBJ2-7 gives the full variable domain: DAGVTQSPTHLIKTRGQQVTLRCSPKSGHDTVSWYQQALGQGPQFIFQYYEEEERQRGNFPDRFSGHQFPNYSSELNVNALLLGDSALYLCASRPKRQASYEQYFGPGTRLTVT.

The V call is TRBV11-2, the J call TRBJ1-1; 10 bases align to TRBD1. Germline V gene data show CDR1 as SGHAT and CDR2 as FQNNGV. V gave up 7 bases and J gave up 1 base; unmatched junction bases: 9. The CDR3 is made up of 16 amino acids. CDR3 sequence reads: CASTATGTGANTEAFF. The CDR3 nucleotides are TGTGCCAGCACCGCGACCGGGACAGGGGCGAACACTGAAGCTTTCTTT. The variable domain in full, with the rest retrieved from reference TRBV11-2 and TRBJ1-1, is EAGVAQSPRYKIIEKRQSVAFWCNPISGHATLYWYQQILGQGPKLLIQFQNNGVVDDSQLPKDRFSAERLKGVDSTLKIQPAKLEDSAVYLCASTATGTGANTEAFFGQGTRLTVV.

This clonotype was recorded a few times. The CDR3 loop is CASSFSWTGDTQYF. The CDR3 nucleotides are TGTGCCAGCAGTTTTAGTTGGACGGGAGATACGCAGTATTTT. The chain combines TRBV12-3 or TRBV12-4 with TRBJ2-3; no reliable D call. CDR3 length equals 14 residues. V was cut by 3 bases and J by 5 bases, with 12 bases left in between.

This clonotype has a handful of counts. The chain links TRBV15 to TRBJ1-4, with 9 bases aligning to TRBD1. Trimming removed 3 bases from V and 10 bases from J; junction bases left unmatched: 6. In germline, CDR1 is LNHNV, CDR2 YYDKDF (reference sequence). The CDR3 is 14 residues long. The CDR3 DNA reads as TGTGCCACCAGCAGGAGGACAGGGGTGTTAAAACTGTTTTTT. This translates into CATSRRTGVLKLFF.

The gene calls are TRBV7-6 and TRBJ1-1, with 12 positions matching TRBD1. The V gene's germline CDR1 is SGHVS and CDR2 FNYEAQ. V gave up 1 base and J gave up 10 bases; unmatched junction bases: 1. This CDR3 spans 13 amino acids. The CDR3 nucleotides read TGTGCCAGCAGCTTAGGGGACAGGGGGCGAGCTTTCTTT. Amino acids: CASSLGDRGRAFF.

This chain uses TRBV4-2 with TRBJ2-2; the D is unclear. The CDR3 runs 12 residues. In germline, CDR1 is LGHNA, CDR2 YNFKEQ. With 2 bases removed from V and 6 bases from J, the gap between germline ends came to 4 bases. CDR3 amino acids: CASSQRAGELFF. DNA for the CDR3: TGTGCCAGCAGCCAACGGGCCGGGGAGCTGTTTTTT.

This clonotype was counted only a few times. The J gene is TRBJ2-3, the V gene TRBV7-3; D uncertain. CDR1 and CDR2 from the germline V gene are SGHTA and FQGTGA. V gave up 5 bases and J gave up 1 base, with 10 bases separating them. The CDR3 is 14 amino acids. CDR3 residues: CASSPLKGTDTQYF. CDR3 coding DNA: TGTGCCAGCAGCCCCCTCAAAGGCACAGATACGCAGTATTTT.

The chain carries TRBV20-1 and TRBJ2-1; tentative D call: TRBD2 (6 bases). The V end lost 7 bases, the J end lost 1 base, and 17 bases lay between the germline ends. Germline V gene lookup returns CDR1 DFQATT and CDR2 SNEGSKA (reference sequence). This CDR3 contains 15 residues. Here the CDR3 reads CSGVGGTLSYNEQFF. CDR3 in DNA: TGCAGTGGAGTAGGCGGGACGCTATCCTACAATGAGCAGTTCTTC.

The gene calls are TRBV29-1 and TRBJ2-6, with 8 bases lining up with TRBD1. Trimming removed 4 bases from V and 2 bases from J; junction bases left unmatched: 7. The CDR3 runs 16 residues. Germline CDR1 reads SQVTM; CDR2 reads ANQGSEA. CDR3 sequence (DNA): TGCAGCGTTGGTGTCACAGGGGGTACTGGGGCCAACGTCCTGACTTTC. This translates into CSVGVTGGTGANVLTF.

The chain joins TRBV7-9 to TRBJ1-1; D not resolved. The germline V and J ends were trimmed by 5 bases and 10 bases, with 14 bases remaining between them. The CDR3 sequence is 12 residues long. CDR1 SEHNR and CDR2 FQNEAQ come from the germline V gene (reference sequence). Written as DNA, the CDR3 is TGTGCCAGCAGCACAGTGGTAACGAGAGCTTTCTTT. Translated, it gives CASSTVVTRAFF.

This clonotype occurred once. V gene TRBV19 combines with J gene TRBJ1-5, with D possibly TRBD1 on 6 matching bases. The CDR3 extends over 12 amino acids. Looked up from germline, CDR1 is LNHDA and CDR2 is SQIVND (reference sequence). Trimming removed 10 bases at V and 5 bases at J, with 12 bases between. The CDR3 here is CATRTEYQPQHF. CDR3 bases: TGTGCCACCAGGACAGAGTATCAGCCCCAGCATTTT. Full variable domain (rest looked up from reference TRBV19 and TRBJ1-5): DGGITQSPKYLFRKEGQNVTLSCEQNLNHDAMYWYRQDPGQGLRLIYYSQIVNDFQKGDIAEGYSVSREKKESFPLTVTSAQKNPTAFYLCATRTEYQPQHFGDGTRLSIL.

V and J are TRBV12-3 or TRBV12-4 and TRBJ1-2; 10 bases fit TRBD1. J lost 8 bases, V lost 5 bases, and 8 bases had no gene match. The CDR3 contains 14 residues. The CDR3 sequence: CASSPDRGLGGYTF. The CDR3 nucleotides read TGTGCCAGCAGTCCAGACAGGGGGCTTGGAGGCTACACCTTC.

J is TRBJ2-3 and V is TRBV20-1; 7 nucleotides align to TRBD2. V dropped 1 base and J dropped 0; count of bases not matched to a gene: 1. Per the germline V gene, CDR1 is DFQATT and CDR2 is SNEGSKA (reference sequence). This CDR3 is 14 amino acids long. CDR3: CSARVGGSTDTQYF. The CDR3, as DNA: TGCAGTGCTAGAGTGGGGGGGAGCACAGATACGCAGTATTTT.

This clonotype has a handful of counts. V and J are TRBV5-1 and TRBJ1-1, with D possibly being TRBD1 (5 bases). CDR1 SGHRS and CDR2 YFSETQ come from the germline V gene. V was clipped by 3 bases and J by 7 bases, with 10 bases between them. This CDR3 is built from 12 residues. The CDR3 DNA reads TGCGCCAGCAGCTCACTGGGGGATGAAGCTTTCTTT. Translating gives CASSSLGDEAFF.

V is TRBV5-1 and J is TRBJ2-6, with D tentatively TRBD1 (6 bases). In germline, CDR1 is SGHRS, CDR2 YFSETQ. V was clipped by 2 bases and J by 3 bases, with 9 bases between them. The CDR3 totals 15 residues. As DNA, the CDR3 is TGCGCCAGCAGCTTACAGGGTTTTGGGGCCAACGTCCTGACTTTC. The encoded protein is CASSLQGFGANVLTF.

This clonotype has only a few counts. The V and J genes are TRBV20-1 and TRBJ2-6, with TRBD1 matching over 7 bases. Germline lookup yields CDR1 DFQATT and CDR2 SNEGSKA (reference sequence). This CDR3 has 17 residues. V shed 3 bases and J 0 bases; nucleotides not matched to a gene: 8. The CDR3 DNA reads as TGCAGTGCTAGGGGGGACAGTGACCCCTCTGGGGCCAACGTCCTGACTTTC. Translation: CSARGDSDPSGANVLTF.